Each of the 3 T cell receptor beta chains below was sequenced from the same sample in a study of T-cell reconstitution after alpha-beta-depleted transplantation in children. Preparing the TCRbeta library involved the use of unique molecular identifiers. MiXCR, run by TCRdb on the PCR reads, gives a single entry per CDR3 protein. This table has about 1,000,000 distinct CDR3 sequences, around 30% appearing once. The sample in question was PBMCs, mostly from graft donor cells, obtained 360 days after TCRalphabeta/CD19-depleted stem cell transplant. Every receptor here comes from a boy younger than two who had a stem cell transplant for SCID, so the T cells may come from the graft donor.

This clonotype has only a few counts. The chain carries TRBV4-2 and TRBJ2-2; the D gene is possibly TRBD2 (5 bases). CDR1 is LGHNA and CDR2 is YNFKEQ in the germline V gene. The CDR3 sequence is 16 residues long. V lost 4 bases and J 3 bases, leaving 15 bases between the germline ends. CDR3 sequence reads: CASSPWPVLDTGELFF. The CDR3 DNA sequence: TGTGCCAGCAGCCCATGGCCAGTACTAGACACCGGGGAGCTGTTTTTT.

J is TRBJ1-2 and V is TRBV7-2; D remains unclear. The CDR3 is made up of 15 amino acids. Trimming pared 1 base from V and 0 bases from J, leaving 9 bases between. Germline-derived CDR1 and CDR2 are SGHTA and FQGNSA. CDR3 sequence: CASSLGSAANYGYTF. The CDR3 DNA sequence: TGTGCCAGCAGCTTAGGGTCCGCCGCTAACTATGGCTACACCTTC.

This clonotype appeared a few times. The chain has TRBV20-1 and TRBJ2-1, with D tentatively TRBD2 (7 bases). The germline V gene encodes CDR1 DFQATT and CDR2 SNEGSKA (reference sequence). There are 14 residues in the CDR3. The V end lost 4 bases, the J end lost 6 bases, and 16 bases lay between the germline ends. CDR3 nucleotide sequence: TGCAGTGCTAAGGGGGGGGGGCTGGGCAATGAGCAGTTCTTC. It encodes CSAKGGGLGNEQFF.